These 20 T cell receptor beta chains were sequenced from one sample in a study of T cell repertoires in cytomegalovirus infection. Their specific antigens are unknown. TCRdb re-called the reads with MiXCR, one entry per CDR3 protein. The sample has around 300,000 distinct CDR3 sequences, 20% to 25% seen once. This sample comprised cultured PBMCs, obtained from culture after CMV antigen stimulation. Source of these receptors: a human donor in good health (CMV status not recorded). Some clones in this sample may be carry-over from other donors' samples.

The chain links TRBV6-2 or TRBV6-3 to TRBJ2-5; D is unresolved. The germline V and J ends were trimmed by 6 bases and 4 bases, with 6 bases remaining between them. The CDR3 spans 11 residues. CDR1 and CDR2 (germline): MNHEY, SVGEGT. In nucleotides, the CDR3 is TGTGCCAGCAGACAAGGAGAGACCCAGTACTTC. It is translated as CASRQGETQYF.

This clonotype has only a few counts. The V and J genes are TRBV4-2 and TRBJ2-1, with D uncertain. The germline gives CDR1 LGHNA, CDR2 YNFKEQ. Trimming shortened V by 0 bases and J by 0 bases, and 9 bases separated the two germline ends. The CDR3 is 16 amino acids. The CDR3 DNA is TGTGCCAGCAGCCAAGATCACGTGAGCTCCTACAATGAGCAGTTCTTC. Translating it yields CASSQDHVSSYNEQFF.

This clonotype showed up just once. The CDR3 protein is CAISEYRARDSPLHF. In DNA form, the CDR3 reads TGTGCCATCAGTGAGTACAGGGCCCGCGATTCACCCCTCCACTTT. The rearrangement links TRBV10-3 to TRBJ1-6; a possible D gene is TRBD1 (6 bases). Per the germline V gene, CDR1 is ENHRY and CDR2 is SYGVKD. The CDR3 runs to 15 residues. Trimming left V 1 base short and J 8 bases short, with 12 bases between.

This clonotype has only a few counts. The chain carries TRBV18 and TRBJ1-5; D is ambiguous. The germline V and J ends were trimmed by 3 bases and 6 bases, with 12 bases remaining between them. The germline V gene has CDR1 KGHSH and CDR2 LQKENI. CDR3 size: 14 residues. The CDR3 reads CASSPGVFGQPQHF. The CDR3 nucleotides are TGTGCCAGCTCACCCGGGGTATTCGGTCAGCCCCAGCATTTT. Drawing the rest from reference TRBV18 and TRBJ1-5, the complete variable domain is NAGVMQNPRHLVRRRGQEARLRCSPMKGHSHVYWYRQLPEEGLKFMVYLQKENIIDESGMPKERFSAEFPKEGPSILRIQQVVRGDSAAYFCASSPGVFGQPQHFGDGTRLSIL.

The chain uses TRBV6-2 or TRBV6-3 and TRBJ1-5; D gene uncertain. Between the trimmed V and J ends, which lost 7 bases and 1 base, there was a span of 17 bases. The CDR3 has 16 amino acids. Looked up from germline, CDR1 is MNHEY and CDR2 is SVGEGT. The CDR3 protein is CASTKGPMRSNQPQHF. CDR3 DNA: TGTGCCAGCACAAAGGGCCCGATGCGGAGCAATCAGCCCCAGCATTTT.

This clonotype occurred a few times. The genes are TRBV4-1 and TRBJ2-1, with 11 nucleotides matching TRBD2. The germline V gene encodes CDR1 MGHRA and CDR2 YSYEKL. The J segment lost 7 bases and the V segment lost 0 bases, leaving 5 bases of the junction unmatched. This CDR3 is 16 amino acids long. CDR3 sequence reads: CASSQEVSGRVNEQFF. For the CDR3, the DNA is TGCGCCAGCAGCCAAGAGGTTAGCGGGAGGGTTAATGAGCAGTTCTTC.

This clonotype was recorded at least ten times. The chain recombines TRBV6-2 or TRBV6-3 with TRBJ2-7; D unresolved. V shed 0 bases and J shed 2 bases, with 14 bases lying between them. The CDR3 is 16 amino acids. Germline lookup yields CDR1 MNHEY and CDR2 SVGEGT. The CDR3 DNA reads TGTGCCAGCAGTTACTCGGTATTGTTGCCGGCCTACGAGCAGTACGTC. Amino acid sequence: CASSYSVLLPAYEQYV.

The sample holds one count of this clonotype. As DNA, the CDR3 is TGCGCCAGCAGCCAAGACAGGGCCACTAACTATGGCTACACCTTC. Translating it yields CASSQDRATNYGYTF. The V gene is TRBV4-3, the J gene TRBJ1-2; tentatively, D is TRBD1 (5 bases). Trimming pared 0 bases from V and 0 bases from J, leaving 8 bases between. The length of the CDR3 is 15 residues. Per germline, CDR1 LGHNA and CDR2 YSLEER.

This clonotype has just a few counts. The V and J genes are TRBV4-1 and TRBJ1-5; 7 nucleotides line up with TRBD1. With V trimmed by 1 base and J by 4 bases, 7 bases remained unmatched. The CDR3 is made up of 16 amino acids. The germline V gene encodes CDR1 MGHRA and CDR2 YSYEKL. The CDR3: CASSQAMTGLNQPQHF. As DNA, the CDR3 is TGCGCCAGCAGCCAAGCAATGACAGGGCTAAATCAGCCCCAGCATTTT.

J is TRBJ2-5 and V is TRBV24-1; 8 bases line up with TRBD2. The CDR3 consists of 14 residues. Germline V lookup: CDR1 KGHDR, CDR2 SFDVKD. The V gene end was trimmed by 7 bases and the J gene end by 0 bases; junction bases not matched to a gene: 3. CDR3 in amino acids: CATSFSGNQETQYF. As DNA, the CDR3 is TGTGCCACCAGCTTTAGCGGGAACCAAGAGACCCAGTACTTC.

This chain uses TRBV7-9 with TRBJ2-7, with TRBD1 as a possible D gene (6 bases). The CDR3 has 17 amino acids. The V end was cut by 1 base, the J end by 4 bases, with 20 bases between. CDR1 SEHNR and CDR2 FQNEAQ come from the germline V gene (reference sequence). The DNA of the CDR3 is TGTGCCAGCAGCTTAGGGCGGTCGGTGGGACACTCTTACGAGCAGTACTTC. This sequence encodes CASSLGRSVGHSYEQYF.

This clonotype appeared many times. This rearrangement joins TRBV7-2 to TRBJ1-5, with no clear D. CDR3 length: 13 residues. The germline V gene has CDR1 SGHTA and CDR2 FQGNSA. V shed 4 bases and J shed 2 bases, with 6 bases lying between them. This CDR3 reads CASSSGGNQPQHF. DNA of the CDR3: TGTGCCAGCAGCTCCGGGGGCAATCAGCCCCAGCATTTT. Filled out from reference TRBV7-2 and TRBJ1-5, the complete variable domain reads GAGVSQSPSNKVTEKGKDVELRCDPISGHTALYWYRQSLGQGLEFLIYFQGNSAPDKSGLPSDRFSAERTGGSVSTLTIQRTQQEDSAVYLCASSSGGNQPQHFGDGTRLSIL.

This chain's CDR3 is CASSSPNSPPRTDTQYF. The DNA for the CDR3 is TGTGCCAGCAGCTCCCCCAATTCCCCACCCCGCACAGATACGCAGTATTTT. The rearrangement joins TRBV11-2 to TRBJ2-3; D is uncertain. Trimming removed 4 bases from V and 1 base from J, with 18 bases in between. Per the germline V gene, CDR1 is SGHAT and CDR2 is FQNNGV. The CDR3 covers 17 residues.

This clonotype has more than one count but fewer than ten. The chain links TRBV6-5 to TRBJ1-1; D call uncertain. Trimming shortened V by 0 bases and J by 0 bases, and 11 bases separated the two germline ends. Germline CDR1 and CDR2: MNHEY and SVGAGI. CDR3 length: 16 residues. The CDR3 sequence is CASSYSGEVLNTEAFF. CDR3 sequence (DNA): TGTGCCAGCAGTTACTCTGGAGAGGTCTTGAACACTGAAGCTTTCTTT.

This clonotype was seen only a few times. The chain couples TRBV27 to TRBJ2-3; TRBD2 aligns across 7 bases. The CDR3 is made up of 14 amino acids. Germline V gives CDR1 MNHEY, CDR2 SMNVEV (reference sequence). V was clipped by 7 bases and J by 3 bases; unmatched bases: 7. This CDR3 is CASNQRDPTDTQYF. The CDR3 nucleotides read TGTGCCAGCAATCAGCGGGATCCTACAGATACGCAGTATTTT.

This clonotype has a single count. The chain couples TRBV20-1 to TRBJ1-1, with D tentatively TRBD1 (5 bases). The ends were cut back, 3 bases at V and 4 bases at J, with 15 bases in the middle. CDR1 is DFQATT, CDR2 SNEGSKA, per germline (reference sequence). The CDR3 totals 14 residues. In nucleotides, the CDR3 is TGCAGTGCTAGTAGGCAGGGAGGGATCACTGAAGCTTTCTTT. This translates into CSASRQGGITEAFF.

This clonotype has only a few counts. This chain connects TRBV4-3 to TRBJ1-3; no clear D. CDR1 and CDR2 (germline): LGHNA, YSLEER. The CDR3 runs 15 residues. V was trimmed by 0 bases and J by 0 bases, leaving 6 bases between them. DNA for the CDR3: TGCGCCAGCAGCCAAGACCGGAACTCTGGAAACACCATATATTTT. Translated: CASSQDRNSGNTIYF.

The CDR3 nucleotides read TGTGCCAGCAGCTTACGATCAGGGGGAAACACTGAAGCTTTCTTT. This gives the protein CASSLRSGGNTEAFF. The chain is built from TRBV7-9 and TRBJ1-1; 7 bases map to TRBD1. Losses at the gene ends were 2 bases for V and 2 bases for J; bases not matched to a gene: 5. CDR1 SEHNR and CDR2 FQNEAQ come from the germline V gene (reference sequence). The CDR3 is 15 residues long.

This clonotype was counted at least ten times. The chain recombines TRBV12-3 or TRBV12-4 with TRBJ1-6, with D unresolved. The CDR3 totals 12 residues. Trimming removed 7 bases from V and 9 bases from J, with 10 bases in between. In DNA form, the CDR3 reads TGTGCCAGCAAAAGGGCTTTTTCACCCCTCCACTTT. It translates to CASKRAFSPLHF.

The chain uses TRBV27 and TRBJ2-2, with D perhaps TRBD1 (5 bases). The CDR3 loop spans 14 amino acids. Germline V gene sequence: CDR1 MNHEY, CDR2 SMNVEV (reference sequence). The V end lost 5 bases, the J end lost 8 bases, and 15 bases lay between the germline ends. The CDR3, as DNA: TGTGCCAGCAGTCCACAGGCAGTTCCTGGGGAGCTGTTTTTT. Protein product: CASSPQAVPGELFF.